One and the same sample provided the 5 T cell receptor beta chains below, sequenced in a study of response to subunit inactivated influenza vaccine. One entry per CDR3 protein results from TCRdb running MiXCR on the RT-PCR reads. The sample holds around 750,000 distinct CDR3 sequences, 21% seen once. The sample in question was PBMCs from blood, obtained 5 days after vaccination. The receptors stem from a man between 45 and 60 years old who received an inactivated influenza vaccine.

A few counts support this clonotype. The V and J genes are TRBV20-1 and TRBJ2-7; 8 nucleotides line up with TRBD1. CDR1 and CDR2 from the germline V gene are DFQATT and SNEGSKA (reference sequence). V gave up 3 bases and J gave up 6 bases; unmatched junction bases: 16. The CDR3 consists of 16 residues. CDR3 DNA: TGCAGTGCTAGGTCCCCGGGTGGACAGGGCCTTCTCGAGCAGTACTTC. Its protein is CSARSPGGQGLLEQYF.

The V gene is TRBV5-6, the J gene TRBJ2-7; TRBD2 agrees at 7 bases. Germline loops: CDR1 SGHDT, CDR2 YYEEEE. CDR3 length equals 16 residues. V lost 4 bases to trimming and J lost 5 bases; unmatched junction nucleotides: 15. The CDR3 DNA sequence: TGTGCCAGCAGCCAAGCCTTCGGTGCGGGAGTTAACGAGCAGTACTTC. Translated: CASSQAFGAGVNEQYF.

V and J are TRBV20-1 and TRBJ2-7; D gene uncertain. In germline, CDR1 is DFQATT, CDR2 SNEGSKA (reference sequence). The ends were cut back, 6 bases at V and 6 bases at J, with 15 bases in the middle. CDR3 length equals 12 residues. CDR3 protein: CSAKPGQTEQYF. The CDR3 bases are TGCAGTGCCAAGCCCGGGCAGACCGAGCAGTACTTC.

The J gene is TRBJ2-7, the V gene TRBV10-3; 11 bases fit TRBD2. The V and J ends lost 2 bases and 0 bases, in that order; junction bases with no gene match: 9. This CDR3 has 18 amino acids. Germline V gene lookup returns CDR1 ENHRY and CDR2 SYGVKD. This CDR3 is CAISETSGSDLSSYEQYF. CDR3 coding DNA: TGTGCCATCAGTGAGACTAGCGGGAGTGACTTGAGCTCCTACGAGCAGTACTTC.

The V gene is TRBV29-1, the J gene TRBJ2-2; perhaps TRBD2 as D (6 bases). Trimming left V 6 bases short and J 0 bases short, with 8 bases between. The CDR3 is made up of 13 amino acids. Germline lookup yields CDR1 SQVTM and CDR2 ANQGSEA. The CDR3 here is CSVGGTNTGELFF. The CDR3 DNA sequence: TGCAGCGTGGGCGGGACGAACACCGGGGAGCTGTTTTTT.